The 10 T cell receptor beta chains listed next were all sequenced from one sample in a study of T cell clonality in common variable immunodeficiency (dated by TCRdb to the mid-2010s). Their target antigens are unknown. What the work shows at the level of the full study, not this receptor alone: Reportedly, TCRbeta sequences from CVID had fewer deletions and N-nucleotide insertions, and highly modified clones with 13 or more V deletions were absent from CVID.

Receptor amplification or capture employed the immunoSEQ multiplex PCR assay. In TCRdb, the immuneACCESS table is reduced to in-frame sequences with V and J assigned. These tables do not hold every clone; where another copy was compared, an unresolved V gene accounts for under half, and the others remain unexplained. Listed for this sample are about 1,600 clones, none observed only a single time. Of the sample, 30% to 45% falls within the top ten clones. Sequencing used peripheral blood mononuclear cells. These receptors all stem from a human donor with common variable immunodeficiency.

The part of the CDR3 DNA that was read is TGTGCCAGCAGCTTAGAGCCTAGCGGGGGGTACAATGAG. It yields the protein CASSLEPSGGYNE. The whole CDR3 sequence reads CASSLEPSGGYNEQFF. This sequence joins TRBV7-6 and TRBJ2-1; 11 bases are a match to TRBD2. The read terminates 3 residues ahead of where the CDR3 ends, so the germline J gene completes it. The CDR3 covers 16 residues. From germline, CDR1 is SGHVS and CDR2 FNYEAQ. V lost 1 base, J lost 4 bases, and 3 bases stayed unmatched. Variable domain in full (rest from reference TRBV7-6 and TRBJ2-1): GAGVSQSPRYKVTKRGQDVALRCDPISGHVSLYWYRQALGQGPEFLTYFNYEAQQDKSGLPNDRFSAERPEGSISTLTIQRTEQRDSAMYRCASSLEPSGGYNEQFFGPGTRLTVL.

Turning to this clone: Read coverage stops 3 residues before the CDR3 terminus; the germline J gene supplies the remainder. V gene TRBV19 combines with J gene TRBJ1-3, with unresolved D. V lost 4 bases to trimming and J lost 4 bases, with 11 bases between them. This CDR3 comprises 14 residues. CDR1 and CDR2 (germline): LNHDA, SQIVND (reference sequence). This CDR3 reads CASSKSQVGNTIYF. The sequenced CDR3 bases are TGTGCCAGTAGTAAGTCCCAGGTCGGAAACACC.

By frequency in the sample, this clone is medium-sized. Read sequence stops 3 residues before the CDR3 end, and the germline J gene provides the missing end. The chain couples TRBV19 to TRBJ2-2, with 9 bases aligning to TRBD1. From germline, CDR1 is LNHDA and CDR2 SQIVND (reference sequence). J gave up 6 bases and V 4 bases, and 6 bases lay outside the gene matches. The CDR3 is made up of 15 amino acids. The CDR3: CASSRQGVMPGELFF. The sequenced part of the CDR3 DNA is TGTGCCAGTAGTAGACAGGGGGTGATGCCCGGGGAG.

This clone came up a few times. The observed sequence ends 3 residues before the CDR3 terminus, with the missing tail filled in from the germline J gene. J is TRBJ1-1 and V is TRBV19, with D possibly TRBD1 on 6 matching bases. The CDR3 runs to 13 residues. V was trimmed by 1 base and J by 7 bases, leaving 10 bases between them. Germline V gene data show CDR1 as LNHDA and CDR2 as SQIVND (reference sequence). The CDR3 loop is CASSIGTGIEAFF. The sequenced part of the CDR3 DNA is TGTGCCAGTAGTATAGGAACAGGGATTGAA.

Turning to this clone: The DNA ends 3 residues before the CDR3 does, and the rest of the CDR3 is filled in from the germline J gene. The rearrangement links TRBV7-6 to TRBJ2-7, with 7 bases that match TRBD2. CDR1 is SGHVS and CDR2 is FNYEAQ in the germline V gene. V lost 4 bases and J lost 5; bases outside the gene matches: 2. This CDR3 has 12 amino acids. Incomplete CDR3 DNA: TGTGCCAGCAGCTCGCGGGGGAACGAG. As protein: CASSSRGNE. In full, the CDR3 is CASSSRGNEQYF.

Concerning this clone: The sequence runs out 3 residues before the end of the CDR3; the remainder is reconstructed from the germline J gene. The rearrangement joins TRBV7-9 to TRBJ1-1; tentatively, D is TRBD1 (6 bases). The CDR3 length is 13 residues. V lost 3 bases, J lost 6 bases, and 11 bases lay in between. Germline CDR1 reads SEHNR; CDR2 reads FQNEAQ (reference sequence). Here the CDR3 reads CASSLRDTAEAFF. The CDR3 DNA, read in part, is TGTGCCAGCAGCTTGAGGGACACGGCTGAA.

To note about this clone: An end of the junction does not agree with germline; a read error may underlie this. The read gets to within 3 residues of the CDR3 end, and the germline J gene fills in the rest. The gene calls are TRBV19 and TRBJ1-5, with D maybe TRBD1 (5 bases). There are 16 residues in the CDR3. CDR1 is LNHDA and CDR2 is SQIVND in the germline V gene (reference sequence). CDR3 sequence: CASSIDRGDSKQPQHF. The covered CDR3 bases are TGTGCCAGTAGTATAGATCGGGGGGATAGCAAGCAGCCC.

With respect to this clone: The read terminates 3 residues before the CDR3 end, so the remaining end is supplied by the germline J gene. V and J are TRBV5-6 and TRBJ2-1, with 10 bases aligning to TRBD2. The germline CDR1 and CDR2 sequences are SGHDT and YYEEEE. The CDR3 has 15 residues. J gave up 8 bases and V 2 bases, and 7 bases lay outside the gene matches. The sequenced CDR3 bases are TGTGCCAGCAGCTTAGCTAGCGGGGGCAGGGATGAG. Its protein product is CASSLASGGRDE. Given in full, the CDR3 is CASSLASGGRDEQFF.

This clone was counted between two and nine times. The read finishes 3 residues shy of the CDR3 end, and the germline J gene is used to complete it. The V call is TRBV18, the J call TRBJ1-2; tentative D call: TRBD1 (6 bases). CDR3 length: 13 residues. Germline V CDR1 and CDR2: KGHSH, LQKENI. With 5 bases removed from V and 4 bases from J, the gap between germline ends came to 11 bases. CDR3 loop: CASSSSGVYGYTF. The DNA read from the CDR3 is TGTGCCAGCTCATCCTCAGGGGTCTATGGC.

By sample fraction, this clone is medium-sized. The sequence runs out 3 residues before the end of the CDR3; the remainder is reconstructed from the germline J gene. This chain connects TRBV28 to TRBJ2-1, with TRBD1 identical over 10 bases. V was pared by 3 bases and J by 8 bases, with 4 bases of the junction left unmatched. Germline V gene lookup returns CDR1 MDHEN and CDR2 SYDVKM. The CDR3 contains 14 residues. The CDR3 reads CASSFGDRGYEQFF. Partial CDR3 DNA: TGTGCCAGCAGTTTCGGGGACAGGGGCTATGAG.